One sample yielded the 16 T cell receptor beta chains listed below, sequenced in a study of graft-versus-host responses after intestinal transplantation. Assay used: immunoSEQ multiplex PCR; TCRdb lists only in-frame clones, some missing. The table includes approximately 50,000 clones, about 90% detected once. Material: PBMCs, obtained 26 days after transplant. Receptor source: a human patient who received an intestinal transplant, so some T cells may come from the graft donor.

CDR3 bases: TGCAGCGTTCGGGACAGTTTATACGAGCAGTACTTC. Translating gives CSVRDSLYEQYF. This chain links TRBV29-1 with TRBJ2-7, with 7 bases that match TRBD1. Germline V gene data show CDR1 as SQVTM and CDR2 as ANQGSEA. J lost 4 bases, V lost 5 bases, and 5 bases had no gene match. The CDR3 extends over 12 amino acids.

The chain joins TRBV6-5 to TRBJ1-5, with 9 bases identical to TRBD1. The germline V gene encodes CDR1 MNHEY and CDR2 SVGAGI. The CDR3 sequence is 15 residues long. The V segment lost 6 bases and the J segment 6 bases; nucleotides outside the gene matches: 9. CDR3 in DNA: TGTGCCAGCAGCCCTGGGGGACAGGGCGTTCAGCCCCAGCATTTT. It specifies CASSPGGQGVQPQHF.

The CDR3 sequence is CASSPGWTTNVLTF. The CDR3 nucleotides are TGTGCCAGCAGTCCTGGATGGACAACCAACGTCCTGACTTTC. The rearrangement joins TRBV28 to TRBJ2-6; weak D call: TRBD1 (5 bases). V was clipped by 5 bases and J by 8 bases, with 13 bases between them. The CDR3 has 14 amino acids. Germline CDR1 MDHEN, CDR2 SYDVKM. Full variable domain (remainder filled in from reference TRBV28 and TRBJ2-6): DVKVTQSSRYLVKRTGEKVFLECVQDMDHENMFWYRQDPGLGLRLIYFSYDVKMKEKGDIPEGYSVSREKKERFSLILESASTNQTSMYLCASSPGWTTNVLTFGAGSRLTVL.

This clone turned up a few times. The chain has TRBV21-1 and TRBJ1-6; TRBD1 is the table's D call and was not checked against the DNA. TRBV21-1 corresponds to a pseudogene. The CDR3 runs to 16 residues. The CDR3 sequence is CAAGTGLGRGCSPLHF. The CDR3 coding sequence is TGTGCCGCTGGAACAGGGCTTGGAAGGGGTTGTTCACCCCTCCACTTT.

The rearrangement joins TRBV27 to TRBJ2-6; possible D gene TRBD2, 5 bases. Germline CDR1 is MNHEY and CDR2 is SMNVEV (reference sequence). The CDR3 contains 14 residues. Trimming pared 8 bases from V and 4 bases from J, leaving 12 bases between. The CDR3 sequence is CASGWGAGANVLTF. The CDR3 coding sequence is TGTGCCAGCGGGTGGGGAGCAGGGGCCAACGTCCTGACTTTC.

The rearrangement links TRBV19 to TRBJ2-2, with D tentatively TRBD2 (5 bases). CDR3 length equals 14 residues. The germline gives CDR1 LNHDA, CDR2 SQIVND (reference sequence). V lost 3 bases and J 5 bases, leaving 10 bases between the germline ends. The chain's CDR3 is CASSITSGTGELFF. Here the CDR3 DNA reads TGTGCCAGTAGTATTACTTCGGGAACCGGGGAGCTGTTTTTT.

This chain links TRBV10-1 with TRBJ2-2, with D possibly matching TRBD1 (5 bases). The ends were cut back, 0 bases at V and 2 bases at J, with 7 bases in the middle. The length of the CDR3 is 15 residues. The germline V gene has CDR1 WNHNN and CDR2 SYGVQD (reference sequence). DNA of the CDR3: TGCGCCAGCAGTGAGTCGGACATTAACACCGGGGAGCTGTTTTTT. Its translation: CASSESDINTGELFF.

The V and J genes are TRBV4-1 and TRBJ2-1; 8 bases map to TRBD2. This CDR3 contains 18 residues. J gave up 4 bases and V 2 bases, and 13 bases lay outside the gene matches. Germline V gene data show CDR1 as MGHRA and CDR2 as YSYEKL. Written as DNA, the CDR3 is TGCGCCAGCAGCCAACCTACCGGCGGGGGGCCTCCGTACAATGAGCAGTTCTTC. This encodes CASSQPTGGGPPYNEQFF.

In its sample, this clone was seen a few times. The V call is TRBV5-3, the J call TRBJ1-1; no clear D gene. TRBV5-3 is recorded as an ORF, its role being uncertain. This CDR3 spans 17 amino acids. Deletions cut 0 bases from V and 1 base from J, with 16 bases between. CDR3 loop: CARSLVGDDGPNTEAFF. Here the CDR3 DNA reads TGTGCCAGAAGCTTGGTCGGGGATGACGGCCCGAACACTGAAGCTTTCTTT.

This clone was detected only once. The V call is TRBV19, the J call TRBJ2-7, with 9 bases lining up with TRBD1. Germline trimming cut 3 bases from V and 3 bases from J; bases unmatched to any gene: 9. The CDR3 runs to 16 residues. The germline V gene encodes CDR1 LNHDA and CDR2 SQIVND (reference sequence). The DNA for the CDR3 is TGTGCCAGTAGTATCTTAATTTCGGGACAGGGCTACGAGCAGTACTTC. Its translation: CASSILISGQGYEQYF.

In regard to this clone: The junction departs from germline at one end; a sequencing error may be responsible. The chain recombines TRBV5-4 with TRBJ2-7; TRBD2 agrees at 10 bases. Germline-derived CDR1 and CDR2 are SGHNT and YYREEE (reference sequence). The CDR3 has 15 amino acids. CDR3 nucleotide sequence: TGTGCCAGCAGCTTGGTAGCGGGGGGCTCCCACGAGCAGTACTTC. Translated: CASSLVAGGSHEQYF.

The chain combines TRBV6-1 with TRBJ2-6; TRBD1 agrees at 9 bases. The CDR3 runs to 17 residues. J lost 3 bases, V lost 4 bases, and 7 bases had no gene match. The germline gives CDR1 MNHNS, CDR2 SASEGT. The CDR3 is CASSVVTGGGGANVLTF. In DNA, the CDR3 is TGTGCCAGCAGTGTCGTGACAGGGGGTGGTGGGGCCAACGTCCTGACTTTC.

The chain recombines TRBV5-4 with TRBJ2-1, with TRBD2 identical over 8 bases. Germline V gene lookup returns CDR1 SGHNT and CDR2 YYREEE (reference sequence). Trimming cost V 5 bases and J 4 bases; bases outside gene matches: 8. The CDR3 runs to 15 residues. The CDR3 reads CASSRTSRLYNEQFF. The DNA for the CDR3 is TGTGCCAGCAGTCGGACTAGCAGACTTTACAATGAGCAGTTCTTC.

This clone appeared once. V is TRBV14 and J is TRBJ1-2; maybe TRBD1 (6 bases). CDR1 is SGHDN, CDR2 FVKESK, per germline. This CDR3 spans 15 amino acids. V lost 4 bases to trimming and J lost 4 bases, with 16 bases between them. This chain's CDR3 is CASSPNLQGVYGYTF. The CDR3 DNA sequence: TGTGCCAGCAGCCCCAATCTACAGGGAGTCTATGGCTACACCTTC.

J is TRBJ2-2 and V is TRBV5-4; possibly TRBD2 for D (6 bases). Trimming took 5 bases from V and 7 from J, leaving 9 bases between them. Per the germline V gene, CDR1 is SGHNT and CDR2 is YYREEE (reference sequence). The CDR3 consists of 12 residues. The CDR3 protein is CASSGGGGELFF. DNA for the CDR3: TGTGCCAGCAGTGGGGGAGGCGGGGAGCTGTTTTTT.

This rearrangement joins TRBV27 to TRBJ1-5; weak D call: TRBD1 (5 bases). V lost 5 bases and J lost 7, with 12 bases in between. Germline CDR1 MNHEY, CDR2 SMNVEV (reference sequence). There are 13 residues in the CDR3. This CDR3 is CASSPYGGQPQHF. In nucleotides, the CDR3 is TGTGCCAGCAGTCCCTATGGGGGGCAGCCCCAGCATTTT.